Listed below are T cell receptor beta chains from one sample, sequenced in a study of Ad26.COV2.S vaccination and SARS-CoV-2 variants. The table came from immunoSEQ multiplex PCR; TCRdb's copy has only in-frame clones and leaves some out. The table records roughly 680,000 clones, 80% to 90% of them present only once. The sample was peripheral blood, taken in a trial of Ad26.COV2.S vaccine versus placebo. All receptors derive from a person between 18 and 59 years old who received the Ad26.COV2.S COVID-19 vaccine or a placebo. Both conserved end residues are part of each CDR3. A D gene is named only where the DNA matches it firmly. Clone size is given for some rows only: seen once, a few or many times, or a class if the clone is expanded.

TRBJ2-7 TRBV4-2 NA TRBD2 TGTGCCAGCAGCCAAAGGTCGTTAGCGGGGGGCTCCTACGAGCAGTACTTC CASSQRSLAGGSYEQYF
TRBJ1-5 TRBV28 NA NA TGTGCCAGCAGTACAGTAGGGGGGGGTTTCAATCAGCCCCAGCATTTT CASSTVGGGFNQPQHF
TRBJ2-7 TRBV4-2 NA TRBD1 TGTGCCAGCAGCCCCGAGACAGGGGCCCTCCATAGCTCCTACGAGCAGTACTTC CASSPETGALHSSYEQYF
TRBJ2-7 TRBV18 NA NA TGTGCCAGCTCACGAAATACCGGGACGGAGTCCTACGAGCAGTACTTC CASSRNTGTESYEQYF
TRBJ1-3 TRBV19 NA NA TGTGCCAGTAGTCCGGGCGAATTCTCTGGAAACACCATATATTTT CASSPGEFSGNTIYF
TRBJ1-3 TRBV4-3 NA NA TGCGCCAGCAGCCAAGATGCAGTCTCTGGAAACACCATATATTTT CASSQDAVSGNTIYF
TRBJ2-4 TRBV30 NA NA TGTGCCTGGAGTGTCAGAGAATTGGCTTTAAACATTCAGTACTTC CAWSVRELALNIQYF
TRBJ2-2 TRBV7-2 once NA TGTGCCAGCAGCGCCCTAGCGCGCGGGGAGCTGTTTTTT CASSALARGELFF
TRBJ1-1 TRBV3-1/TRBV3-2 few NA TGTGCCAGCAGCCAAGACGGTAACACTGAAGCTTTCTTT CASSQDGNTEAFF
TRBJ2-7 TRBV15 NA NA TGTGCCACCAGCAGAGAAATGGGGCCCACCTACGAGCAGTACTTC CATSREMGPTYEQYF
TRBJ2-7 TRBV6-5 NA NA TGTGCCAGCAGTTACTCCTACAGCCTAGTCTACGAGCAGTACTTC CASSYSYSLVYEQYF
TRBJ1-2 TRBV11-2 NA TRBD1 TGTGCCAGCAGCTCACAGGGGACCTATGGCTACACCTTC CASSSQGTYGYTF
TRBJ2-5 TRBV7-2 NA TRBD2 TGTGCCAGCAGCTTAGCCCCAGCGGGGCCCCAAGAGACCCAGTACTTC CASSLAPAGPQETQYF
TRBJ1-2 TRBV15 once TRBD1 TGTGCCACCAGCGCTAGGGACAGGGGACTCTATGGCTACACCTTC CATSARDRGLYGYTF
TRBJ1-5 TRBV18 NA NA TGTGCCAGCTCACAAGGGAATCAGCCCCAGCATTTT CASSQGNQPQHF
TRBJ2-7 TRBV29-1 few NA TGCAGCGGGAGCGCCGGGGCCTCCTATGAGCAGTACTTC CSGSAGASYEQYF
TRBJ2-6 TRBV19 NA NA TGTGCCAGTAGTATAGCCGGCTCTGGGGCCAACGTCCTGACTTTC CASSIAGSGANVLTF
TRBJ2-1 TRBV19 NA TRBD2 TGTGCCAGTAGTTCCCCCGGACTAGCGGGGCCCGGTTCCTACAATGAGCAGTTCTTC CASSSPGLAGPGSYNEQFF
TRBJ2-1 TRBV29-1 NA TRBD2 TGCAGCGGGGAGGAAACTAGCGGGGGGCTTTACAATGAGCAGTTCTTC CSGEETSGGLYNEQFF
TRBJ2-3 TRBV23-1 NA NA TGCGCCAGCCTGTATCTGGACCATAGAGGGACAGATACGCAGTATTTT CASLYLDHRGTDTQYF
TRBJ2-2 TRBV15 NA NA TGTGCCACCAGCAGAGAGAAGCGAACCGGGGAGCTGTTTTTT CATSREKRTGELFF
TRBJ2-5 TRBV9 once NA TGTGCCAGCACCAGGCGATTCGGGACACAAGAGACCCAGTACTTC CASTRRFGTQETQYF
TRBJ1-1 TRBV19 NA NA TGTGCCAGTAGGGACGAGGGACCCTCGAACACTGAAGCTTTCTTT CASRDEGPSNTEAFF
TRBJ1-5 TRBV6-5 NA NA TGTGCCAGCAGTTACGAGGGGGTCGGACAGCCCCAGCATTTT CASSYEGVGQPQHF
TRBJ1-4 TRBV7-9 NA NA TGTGCCAGCAGTCGCTTCAGGGGCGCAACTAATGAAAAACTGTTTTTT CASSRFRGATNEKLFF
TRBJ2-2 TRBV24-1 NA NA TGTGCCACCAGTGATCCCCTGTTGAACACCGGGGAGCTGTTTTTT CATSDPLLNTGELFF